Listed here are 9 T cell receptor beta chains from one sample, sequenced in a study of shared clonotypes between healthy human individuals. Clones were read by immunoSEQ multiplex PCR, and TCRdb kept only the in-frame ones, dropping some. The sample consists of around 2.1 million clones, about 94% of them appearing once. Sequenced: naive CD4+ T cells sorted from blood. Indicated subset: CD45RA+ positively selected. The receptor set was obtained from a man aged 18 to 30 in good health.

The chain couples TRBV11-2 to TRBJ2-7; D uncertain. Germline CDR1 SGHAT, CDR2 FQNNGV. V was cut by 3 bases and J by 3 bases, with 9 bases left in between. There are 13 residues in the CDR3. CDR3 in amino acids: CASSFNPDYEQYF. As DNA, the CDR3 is TGTGCCAGCAGCTTTAACCCGGACTACGAGCAGTACTTC.

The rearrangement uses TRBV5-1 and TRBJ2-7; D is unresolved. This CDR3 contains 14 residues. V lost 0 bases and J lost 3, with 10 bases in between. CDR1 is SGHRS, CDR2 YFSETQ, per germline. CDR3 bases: TGCGCCAGCAGCTTGGGGCACGTAAACTACGAGCAGTACTTC. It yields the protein CASSLGHVNYEQYF.

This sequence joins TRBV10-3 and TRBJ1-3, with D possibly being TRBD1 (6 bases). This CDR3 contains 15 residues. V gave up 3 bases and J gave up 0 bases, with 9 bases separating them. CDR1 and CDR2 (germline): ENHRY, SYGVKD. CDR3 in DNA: TGTGCCATCAGTGATCTACAGGGCTCTGGAAACACCATATATTTT. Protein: CAISDLQGSGNTIYF.

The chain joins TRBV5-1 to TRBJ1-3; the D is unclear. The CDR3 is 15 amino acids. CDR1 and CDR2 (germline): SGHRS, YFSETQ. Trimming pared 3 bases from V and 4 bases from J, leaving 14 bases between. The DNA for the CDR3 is TGCGCCAGCAGCTCCGGCCCAGGATCGGGAAACACCATATATTTT. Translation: CASSSGPGSGNTIYF.

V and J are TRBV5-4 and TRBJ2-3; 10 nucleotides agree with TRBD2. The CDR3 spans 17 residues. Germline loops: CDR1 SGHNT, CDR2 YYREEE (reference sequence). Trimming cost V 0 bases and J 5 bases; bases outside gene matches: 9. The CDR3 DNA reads TGTGCCAGCAGCTTGGGCCTAGCGGGAGCCACCAGAGATACGCAGTATTTT. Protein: CASSLGLAGATRDTQYF. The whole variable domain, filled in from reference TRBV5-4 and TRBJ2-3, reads ETGVTQSPTHLIKTRGQQVTLRCSSQSGHNTVSWYQQALGQGPQFIFQYYREEENGRGNFPPRFSGLQFPNYSSELNVNALELDDSALYLCASSLGLAGATRDTQYFGPGTRLTVL.

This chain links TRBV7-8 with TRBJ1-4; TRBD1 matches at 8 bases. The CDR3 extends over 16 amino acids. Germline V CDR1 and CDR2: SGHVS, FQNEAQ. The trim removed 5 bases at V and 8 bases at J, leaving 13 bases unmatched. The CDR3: CASSPTVGDRGEKLFF. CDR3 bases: TGTGCCAGCAGCCCGACCGTCGGTGACAGGGGAGAAAAACTGTTTTTT. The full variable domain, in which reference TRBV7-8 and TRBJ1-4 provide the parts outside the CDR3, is GAGVSQSPRYKVAKRGQDVALRCDPISGHVSLFWYQQALGQGPEFLTYFQNEAQLDKSGLPSDRFFAERPEGSVSTLKIQRTQQEDSAVYLCASSPTVGDRGEKLFFGSGTQLSVL.

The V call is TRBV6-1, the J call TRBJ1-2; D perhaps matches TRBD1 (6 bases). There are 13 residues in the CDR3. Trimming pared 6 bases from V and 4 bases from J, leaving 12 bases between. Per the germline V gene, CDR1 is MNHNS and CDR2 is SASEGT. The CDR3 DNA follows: TGTGCCAGCAGGCTCGGACAGACCTATGGCTACACCTTC. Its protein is CASRLGQTYGYTF.

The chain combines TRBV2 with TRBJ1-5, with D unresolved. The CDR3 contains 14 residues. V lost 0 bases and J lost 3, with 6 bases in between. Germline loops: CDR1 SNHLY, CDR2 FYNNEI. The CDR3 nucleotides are TGTGCCAGCAGTGAAGCAGGGTTCAATCAGCCCCAGCATTTT. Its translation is CASSEAGFNQPQHF.

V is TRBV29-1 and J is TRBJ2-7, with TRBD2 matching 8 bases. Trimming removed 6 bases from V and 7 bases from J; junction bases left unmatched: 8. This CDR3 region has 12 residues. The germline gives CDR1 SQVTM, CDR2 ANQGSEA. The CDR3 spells CSVVAGQQEQYF. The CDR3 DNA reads TGCAGCGTCGTAGCGGGACAACAAGAGCAGTACTTC.